These 8 T cell receptor beta chains came from one sample sequenced in a study of OX40 agonist ivuxolimab in advanced cancers. Sequencing was performed with immunoSEQ multiplex PCR; in TCRdb, only in-frame clones are kept and a portion is missing. The data contain approximately 26,000 clones, about 85% of them singletons. Sequences were derived from CD4+ or CD8+ T cells sorted from blood, sampled in a trial of the OX40 agonist ivuxolimab. These TCRs come from an adult with an advanced solid tumor such as melanoma, head and neck, liver or kidney cancer.

This chain joins TRBV15 and TRBJ2-7; perhaps D is TRBD1 or TRBD2 (5 bases each). Trimming pared 1 base from V and 5 bases from J, leaving 15 bases between. Germline V CDR1 and CDR2: LNHNV, YYDKDF (reference sequence). This CDR3 is 15 amino acids long. CDR3 in DNA: TGTGCCACCAGCAGAGTAATTTCGGGGCTCGACGAGCAGTACTTC. Its translation is CATSRVISGLDEQYF.

This chain links TRBV5-4 with TRBJ1-5, with a weak D call TRBD1 (5 bases). Trimming cost V 5 bases and J 3 bases, with 15 bases left between them. Per the germline V gene, CDR1 is SGHNT and CDR2 is YYREEE (reference sequence). The CDR3 totals 15 residues. The CDR3 spells CASSSLQGNNQPQHF. CDR3 nucleotides: TGTGCCAGCAGTTCCCTTCAGGGAAACAATCAGCCCCAGCATTTT.

The gene calls are TRBV19 and TRBJ1-5, with D uncertain. Trimming took 3 bases from V and 4 from J, leaving 7 bases between them. Looked up from germline, CDR1 is LNHDA and CDR2 is SQIVND (reference sequence). The CDR3 runs 13 residues. The CDR3 sequence is CASSMSGNQPQHF. In nucleotides, the CDR3 is TGTGCCAGTAGTATGTCGGGGAATCAGCCCCAGCATTTT.

V and J are TRBV27 and TRBJ1-5; D unclear. Trimming pared 6 bases from V and 1 base from J, leaving 7 bases between. CDR3 length: 13 amino acids. Germline V gene lookup returns CDR1 MNHEY and CDR2 SMNVEV (reference sequence). CDR3 coding DNA: TGTGCCAGCAGCTTGAAAAGCAATCAGCCCCAGCATTTT. Translating gives CASSLKSNQPQHF.

Comments on this clone: Mismatch with germline at one junction end may stem from a read error. The genes are TRBV7-9 and TRBJ1-1, with D unclear. Germline loops: CDR1 SEHNR, CDR2 FQNEAQ (reference sequence). CDR3 size: 10 residues. The CDR3 nucleotides read TGTGCCAGCAGCTTATACGAGACCACATTT. Residues: CASSLYETTF. The whole variable domain, filled in from reference TRBV7-9 and TRBJ1-1, reads DTGVSQNPRHKITKRGQNVTFRCDPISEHNRLYWYRQTLGQGPEFLTYFQNEAQLEKSRLLSDRFSAERPKGSFSTLEIQRTEQGDSAMYLCASSLYETTFGQGTRLTVV.

The rearrangement joins TRBV28 to TRBJ2-7; 8 nucleotides match TRBD2. The V gene end was trimmed by 5 bases and the J gene end by 3 bases; junction bases not matched to a gene: 6. From germline, CDR1 is MDHEN and CDR2 SYDVKM. There are 14 residues in the CDR3. CDR3 DNA: TGTGCCAGCAGTCCCCTAGCGGGCTACTACGAGCAGTACTTC. Translation gives CASSPLAGYYEQYF.

This sequence joins TRBV15 and TRBJ1-6; D may be TRBD1 (5 bases). CDR3 size: 19 residues. V was clipped by 4 bases and J by 0 bases, with 19 bases between them. Looked up from germline, CDR1 is LNHNV and CDR2 is YYDKDF (reference sequence). The CDR3 sequence: CATSIKTGLDGSYNSPLHF. CDR3 sequence (DNA): TGTGCCACCAGCATCAAGACGGGGCTGGATGGCTCCTATAATTCACCCCTCCACTTT.

This clone is a singleton in its sample. The rearrangement joins TRBV7-2 to TRBJ2-7; D ambiguous. CDR1 SGHTA and CDR2 FQGNSA come from the germline V gene. This CDR3 is built from 13 residues. V was shortened by 0 bases and J by 5 bases, with 8 bases between the two germline ends. This chain's CDR3 is CASSLATWHEQYF. CDR3 sequence (DNA): TGTGCCAGCAGCTTAGCGACCTGGCACGAGCAGTACTTC.